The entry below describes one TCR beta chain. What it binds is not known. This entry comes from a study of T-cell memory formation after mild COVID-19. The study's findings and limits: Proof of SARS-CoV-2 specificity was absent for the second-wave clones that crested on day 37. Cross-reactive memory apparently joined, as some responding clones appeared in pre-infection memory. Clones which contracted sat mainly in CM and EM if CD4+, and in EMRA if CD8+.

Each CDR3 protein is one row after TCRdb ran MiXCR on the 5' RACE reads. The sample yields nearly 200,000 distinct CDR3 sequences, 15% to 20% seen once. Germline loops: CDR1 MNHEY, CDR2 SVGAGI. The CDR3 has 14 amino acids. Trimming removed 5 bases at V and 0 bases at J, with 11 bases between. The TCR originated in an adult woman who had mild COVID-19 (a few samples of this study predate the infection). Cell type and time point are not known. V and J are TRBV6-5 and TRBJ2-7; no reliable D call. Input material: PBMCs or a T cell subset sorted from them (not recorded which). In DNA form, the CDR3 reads TGTGCCAGCAGTCTGGGCTGGGACTCCTACGAGCAGTACTTC. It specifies CASSLGWDSYEQYF.